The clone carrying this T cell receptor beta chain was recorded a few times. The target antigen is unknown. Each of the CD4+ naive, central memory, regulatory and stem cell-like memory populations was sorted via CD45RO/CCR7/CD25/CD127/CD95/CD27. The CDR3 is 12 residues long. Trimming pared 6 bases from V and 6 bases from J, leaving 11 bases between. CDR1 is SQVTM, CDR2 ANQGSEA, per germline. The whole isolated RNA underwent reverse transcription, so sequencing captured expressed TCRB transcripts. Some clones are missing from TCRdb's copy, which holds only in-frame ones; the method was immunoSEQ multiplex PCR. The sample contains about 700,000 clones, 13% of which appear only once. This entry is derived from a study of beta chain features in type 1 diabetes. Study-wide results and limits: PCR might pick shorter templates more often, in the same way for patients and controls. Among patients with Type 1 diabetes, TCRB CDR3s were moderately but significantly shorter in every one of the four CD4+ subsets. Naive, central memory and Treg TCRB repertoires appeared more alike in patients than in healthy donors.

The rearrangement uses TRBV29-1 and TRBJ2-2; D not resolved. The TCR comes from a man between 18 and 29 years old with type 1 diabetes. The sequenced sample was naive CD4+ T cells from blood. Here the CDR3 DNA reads TGCAGCGTAGACTCGGTGGCCGGGGAGCTGTTTTTT. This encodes CSVDSVAGELFF.